This TCR beta chain comes out of a study of blood T cells in healthy people across ages. Overall study findings and caveats: TCR beta diversity per million T cells fell roughly linearly with age.

The donors, all healthy, were Caucasians living in Russia, aged 6 to 90. No fewer than 6.5 million PBMCs went into each sample. To note about this clonotype: Its specificity is unknown.

The V gene's germline CDR1 is SGDLS and CDR2 YYNGEE. CDR3 length: 15 amino acids. A sample-barcoded 5' primer and a J-beta primer mix were used in a second PCR of roughly 6 to 11 cycles. Each cDNA molecule, via a template-switch adaptor with 12 random nucleotides, was tagged. TCRdb ran MiXCR on the 5' RACE reads and lists one entry per CDR3 protein. This sample carries about 730,000 distinct CDR3 sequences, approximately 39% of them seen once, and the ten largest clones take 20% to 25%. The source is a woman aged 60-75 years in good health. This chain connects TRBV9 to TRBJ2-5; 7 bases match TRBD2. The DNA end is more similar to TRBJ2-7, so the J call may be wrong. The source material was blood. The CDR3: CASSALAERAYEQYF. In DNA, the CDR3 is TGTGCCAGCAGCGCTCTAGCGGAGAGGGCCTACGAGCAGTACTTC.